These 8 T cell receptor beta chains came from one sample sequenced in a study of response to subunit inactivated influenza vaccine. TCRdb fed the RT-PCR reads into MiXCR, producing one record per CDR3 protein. Here the sample spans about 650,000 distinct CDR3 sequences, 15% to 18% being singletons. The sequences come from PBMCs from blood, collected about 11 days after vaccination. These receptors all stem from a man aged 50-59 years who received an inactivated influenza vaccine.

The CDR3 region has the DNA TGCGCCAGCAGCCAAGATTACGTCCGGACAGGATTTAACAATGAGCAGTTCTTC. This translates into CASSQDYVRTGFNNEQFF. V is TRBV4-3 and J is TRBJ2-1, with 7 bases matching TRBD1. The length of the CDR3 is 18 residues. Germline V CDR1 and CDR2: LGHNA, YSLEER. V was clipped by 0 bases and J by 5 bases; unmatched bases: 13.

The chain combines TRBV30 with TRBJ2-2; possibly TRBD2 for D (7 bases). The CDR3 totals 15 residues. Trimming took off 7 bases at V and 0 bases at J, with 15 bases between the two ends. From germline, CDR1 is GTSNPN and CDR2 SVGIG (reference sequence). The CDR3, as DNA: TGTGCCTATTCTAGGGGGGGTTCGAACACCGGGGAGCTGTTTTTT. Encoded protein: CAYSRGGSNTGELFF.

This clonotype was recorded a few times. This chain uses TRBV5-1 with TRBJ1-6; TRBD1 aligns across 9 bases. This CDR3 region has 15 residues. Looked up from germline, CDR1 is SGHRS and CDR2 is YFSETQ. V lost 2 bases and J lost 7; bases outside the gene matches: 4. Here the CDR3 reads CASSLQGAENSPLHF. CDR3 in DNA: TGCGCCAGCAGCTTACAGGGGGCAGAGAATTCACCCCTCCACTTT.

The chain carries TRBV11-2 and TRBJ2-3; 12 nucleotides line up with TRBD2. The CDR3 has 18 amino acids. Trimming took 4 bases from V and 6 from J; bases not matched to a gene: 14. Germline V gene sequence: CDR1 SGHAT, CDR2 FQNNGV. The CDR3, as DNA: TGTGCCAGCAGCTCGGGACTAGCGGGTCGAGGAGGAGGTGATACGCAGTATTTT. Its translation: CASSSGLAGRGGGDTQYF.

This sequence joins TRBV9 and TRBJ2-1; no clear D. Germline CDR1 and CDR2: SGDLS and YYNGEE. The CDR3 covers 14 residues. V gave up 4 bases and J gave up 9 bases, with 17 bases separating them. The CDR3: CASSPLFVFGEQFF. CDR3 coding DNA: TGTGCCAGCAGCCCACTCTTTGTGTTCGGTGAGCAGTTCTTC.

This clonotype has just a few counts. The rearrangement joins TRBV9 to TRBJ2-7, with 7 bases that match TRBD1. The V gene end was trimmed by 0 bases and the J gene end by 5 bases; junction bases not matched to a gene: 5. Germline V gene lookup returns CDR1 SGDLS and CDR2 YYNGEE. The CDR3 contains 14 residues. DNA for the CDR3: TGTGCCAGCAGCGTAGCTGGGACAGACAACGAGCAGTACTTC. This encodes CASSVAGTDNEQYF.

This chain uses TRBV19 with TRBJ1-1; 10 bases line up with TRBD1. With 7 bases clipped from V and 7 bases from J, the junction kept 18 bases outside the gene matches. The CDR3 runs 17 residues. Germline V gene data show CDR1 as LNHDA and CDR2 as SQIVND (reference sequence). CDR3 DNA sequence: TGTGCCAGTACCCTGCTTGGGCGGACAGGGGGTAAGGGTGAAGCTTTCTTT. It yields the protein CASTLLGRTGGKGEAFF.

This clonotype was found a few times. The rearrangement joins TRBV7-2 to TRBJ2-5; 8 bases agree with TRBD2. With 5 bases clipped from V and 1 base from J, the junction kept 9 bases outside the gene matches. CDR3 size: 16 residues. The germline V gene has CDR1 SGHTA and CDR2 FQGNSA. CDR3 in amino acids: CASSIPTRGGQETQYF. The CDR3 bases are TGTGCCAGCAGCATACCGACTCGGGGGGGCCAAGAGACCCAGTACTTC.